The entry that follows covers one T cell receptor (beta chain) sequence. Per the original data handling: Estimation of nucleated cell counts relied on the amplification of reference gene primers. TCRdb's table, derived via immunoSEQ multiplex PCR, lists solely in-frame clones and lacks some. The DNA gave D and trimming, while V, J and clone size come from that table. The sample yields about 30,000 clones, approximately 92% seen once. These data come from a study of blood T cell repertoires in COVID-19. The CDR3 loop spans 14 amino acids. Trimming cost V 1 base and J 2 bases, with 6 bases left between them. Per the germline V gene, CDR1 is LNHDA and CDR2 is SQIVND (reference sequence).

The TCR was taken from a man older than 75 with acute or convalescent COVID-19. The sequenced material came from peripheral blood. V is TRBV19 and J is TRBJ1-5; no clear D. CDR3 DNA sequence: TGTGCCAGTAGTATAGTCGGGGGCAATCAGCCCCAGCATTTT. This codes for CASSIVGGNQPQHF.